Below, 8 T cell receptor beta chains from the same sample are listed, as sequenced in a study of T cell repertoires in aging, cancer and after chemotherapy. A mixed TRB-A/B primer pool amplified rearranged TRB by multiplex touch-down PCR. TCRdb processed the multiplex PCR reads anew with MiXCR; each CDR3 protein has one entry. The sample carries about 9,800 distinct CDR3 sequences, roughly two fifths recorded once. Amplification of TCR beta used genomic DNA extracted from peripheral blood. The material sequenced was blood. These TCRs come from a human donor in good health.

V usage is TRBV10-2 and J usage is TRBJ2-1; D perhaps matches TRBD2 (6 bases). The CDR3 contains 13 residues. The germline CDR1 and CDR2 sequences are WSHSY and SAAADI. Trimming cost V 11 bases and J 6 bases, with 17 bases left between them. CDR3 DNA sequence: TGCGCCGTTTGGAGGGAGGTGGGCAATGAGCAGTTCTTC. Translating gives CAVWREVGNEQFF.

By frequency in the sample, this clonotype is medium-sized. The chain has TRBV11-1 and TRBJ2-1; 7 nucleotides align to TRBD1. Losses at the gene ends were 5 bases for V and 2 bases for J; bases not matched to a gene: 6. CDR3 length: 15 amino acids. Germline CDR1 and CDR2: SGHAT and FQDESV (reference sequence). CDR3 nucleotides: TGTGCCAGCAGCCAAGGACAGGTTCCCTACAATGAGCAGTTCTTC. Translated, it gives CASSQGQVPYNEQFF.

This clonotype has more than one count but fewer than ten. The rearrangement uses TRBV6-5 and TRBJ1-3; D uncertain. Trimming pared 0 bases from V and 0 bases from J, leaving 6 bases between. This CDR3 contains 15 residues. CDR1 and CDR2 from the germline V gene are MNHEY and SVGAGI. The CDR3 bases are TGTGCCAGCAGTTACTCGATAGCCTCTGGAAACACCATATATTTT. It yields the protein CASSYSIASGNTIYF.

The DNA of the CDR3 is TGTGCCATCAGTGTGGGACAGGGCGCCTACGAGCAGTACTTC. Translation: CAISVGQGAYEQYF. The genes are TRBV10-3 and TRBJ2-7; 9 nucleotides match TRBD1. Looked up from germline, CDR1 is ENHRY and CDR2 is SYGVKD. Losses at the gene ends were 4 bases for V and 2 bases for J; bases not matched to a gene: 3. The CDR3 contains 14 residues.

By share of the sample, this clonotype is medium-sized (0.01 to 0.1%). The rearrangement uses TRBV6-5 and TRBJ2-7; TRBD2 aligns across 10 bases. Unmatched junction bases numbered 7, after V lost 4 bases and J lost 7 bases. Germline V gives CDR1 MNHEY, CDR2 SVGAGI. This CDR3 contains 14 residues. The CDR3 DNA sequence: TGTGCCAGCAGTTTTCTAGCGGGAGCAGGGGAGCAGTACTTC. Translation: CASSFLAGAGEQYF.

This clonotype showed up just a few times. The chain couples TRBV6-2 or TRBV6-3 to TRBJ2-2; TRBD1 aligns across 7 bases. The length of the CDR3 is 16 residues. The V gene's germline CDR1 is MNHEY and CDR2 SVGEGT. The ends lost 0 bases at V and 7 bases at J; junction bases unmatched: 8. The chain's CDR3 is CASSYSRQGRGGELFF. CDR3 nucleotides: TGTGCCAGCAGTTACTCGAGACAGGGACGTGGCGGGGAGCTGTTTTTT.

The rearrangement links TRBV20-1 to TRBJ2-7; tentative D call: TRBD1 (6 bases). Looked up from germline, CDR1 is DFQATT and CDR2 is SNEGSKA (reference sequence). The ends were cut back, 6 bases at V and 3 bases at J, with 15 bases in the middle. This CDR3 contains 13 residues. This chain's CDR3 is CSALTGGVYEQYF. In nucleotides, the CDR3 is TGCAGTGCCCTGACAGGTGGAGTCTACGAGCAGTACTTC.

The chain combines TRBV10-3 with TRBJ2-7; TRBD1 might be the D (6 bases). The germline V and J ends were trimmed by 3 bases and 3 bases, with 12 bases remaining between them. The CDR3 contains 14 residues. Germline lookup yields CDR1 ENHRY and CDR2 SYGVKD. The CDR3 sequence: CAISESADSYEQYF. CDR3 nucleotides: TGTGCCATCAGTGAATCAGCGGACAGCTACGAGCAGTACTTC.